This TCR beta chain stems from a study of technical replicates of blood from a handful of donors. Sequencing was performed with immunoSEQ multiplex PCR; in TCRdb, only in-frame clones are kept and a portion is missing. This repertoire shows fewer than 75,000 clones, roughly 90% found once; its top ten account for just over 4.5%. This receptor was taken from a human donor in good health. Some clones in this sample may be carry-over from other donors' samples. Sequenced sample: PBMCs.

The CDR3 spells CASRLAGGHETQYF. CDR3 DNA: TGTGCCAGCAGGCTAGCGGGGGGGCACGAGACCCAGTACTTC. The chain couples TRBV7-2 to TRBJ2-5; 12 bases map to TRBD2. CDR3 length: 14 amino acids. The germline CDR1 and CDR2 sequences are SGHTA and FQGNSA. V dropped 6 bases and J dropped 5; count of bases not matched to a gene: 4.